This T cell receptor (beta chain) was identified during a study of identical twins. TCRdb reprocessed the 5' RACE reads via MiXCR and lists one record per CDR3 protein. The repertoire holds some 1,600,000 distinct CDR3 sequences, with roughly a third as singletons. The CDR3 has 14 residues. The V gene's germline CDR1 is SGHTA and CDR2 FQGNSA. Between the trimmed V and J ends, which lost 0 bases and 7 bases, there was a span of 13 bases. The rearrangement joins TRBV7-2 to TRBJ2-7; D is undetermined. This clonotype was obtained from a newborn girl in good health. Source material: cord blood. CDR3 DNA: TGTGCCAGCAGCTTAGCTGCGGAATACAATGAGCAGTACTTC. Translation gives CASSLAAEYNEQYF.